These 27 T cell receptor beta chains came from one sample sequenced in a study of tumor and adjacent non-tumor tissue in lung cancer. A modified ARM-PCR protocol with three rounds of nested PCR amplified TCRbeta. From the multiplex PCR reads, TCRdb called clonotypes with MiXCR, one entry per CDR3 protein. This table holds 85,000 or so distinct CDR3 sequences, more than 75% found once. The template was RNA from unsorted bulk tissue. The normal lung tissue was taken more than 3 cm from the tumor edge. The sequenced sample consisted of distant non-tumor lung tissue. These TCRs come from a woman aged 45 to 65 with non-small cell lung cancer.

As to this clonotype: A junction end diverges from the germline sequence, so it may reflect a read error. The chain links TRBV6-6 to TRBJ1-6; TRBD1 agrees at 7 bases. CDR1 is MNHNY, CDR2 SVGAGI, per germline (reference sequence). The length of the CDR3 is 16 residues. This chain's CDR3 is CASSYPPEPVGTALHF. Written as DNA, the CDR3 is TGTGCCAGTAGTTACCCCCCTGAGCCCGTTGGGACAGCCCTCCACTTT.

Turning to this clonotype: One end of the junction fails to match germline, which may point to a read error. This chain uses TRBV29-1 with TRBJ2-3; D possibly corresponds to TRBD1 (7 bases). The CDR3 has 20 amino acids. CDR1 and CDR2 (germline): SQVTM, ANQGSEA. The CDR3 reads CSVEDLEGWTGGSGTNTQYF. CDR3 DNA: TGCAGCGTTGAAGATCTAGAAGGGTGGACAGGAGGGTCTGGCACAAATACGCAGTATTTT.

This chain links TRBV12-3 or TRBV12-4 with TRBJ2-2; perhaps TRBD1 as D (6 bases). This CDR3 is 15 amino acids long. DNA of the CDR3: TGTGTTAGCAGCGGTACAGGGATGGATACCGGGGAGCTGTTTTTT. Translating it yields CVSSGTGMDTGELFF.

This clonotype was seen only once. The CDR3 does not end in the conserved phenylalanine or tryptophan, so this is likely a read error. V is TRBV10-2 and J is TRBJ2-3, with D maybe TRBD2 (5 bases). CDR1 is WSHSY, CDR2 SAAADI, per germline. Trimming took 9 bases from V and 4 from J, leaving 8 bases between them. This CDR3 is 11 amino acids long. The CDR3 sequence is CARSSADTQYP. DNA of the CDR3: TGCGCCAGGAGTAGCGCAGATACGCAGTATCCT.

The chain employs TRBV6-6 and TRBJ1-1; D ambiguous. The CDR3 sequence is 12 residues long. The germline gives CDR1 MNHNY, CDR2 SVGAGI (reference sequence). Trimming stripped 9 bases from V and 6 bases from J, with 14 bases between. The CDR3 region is CARSSSWSEAFF. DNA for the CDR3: TGTGCCAGGAGCTCCTCCTGGTCTGAAGCTTTCTTT.

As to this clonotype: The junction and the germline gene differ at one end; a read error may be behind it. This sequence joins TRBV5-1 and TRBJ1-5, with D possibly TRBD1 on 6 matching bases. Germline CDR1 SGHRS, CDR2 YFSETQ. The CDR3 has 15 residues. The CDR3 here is CASRLDRQDMQPQHF. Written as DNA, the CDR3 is TGCGCCAGCAGGTTGGATAGACAGGATATGCAGCCCCAGCATTTT.

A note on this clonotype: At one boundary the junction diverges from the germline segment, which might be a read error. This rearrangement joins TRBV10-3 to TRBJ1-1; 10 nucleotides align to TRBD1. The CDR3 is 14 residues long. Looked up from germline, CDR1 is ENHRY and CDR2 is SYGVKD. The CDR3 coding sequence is TGTGCCATCACCCCGGACAGGGGGAACATTGAAGCTTTCTTT. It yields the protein CAITPDRGNIEAFF.

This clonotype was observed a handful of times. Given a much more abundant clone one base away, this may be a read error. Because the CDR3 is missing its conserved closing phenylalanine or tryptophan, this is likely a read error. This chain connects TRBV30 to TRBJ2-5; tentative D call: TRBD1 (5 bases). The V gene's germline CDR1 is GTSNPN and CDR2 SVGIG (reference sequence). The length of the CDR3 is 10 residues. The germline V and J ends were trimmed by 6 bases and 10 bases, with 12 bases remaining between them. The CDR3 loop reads CACRPTDQYY. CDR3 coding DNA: TGTGCCTGCAGACCGACAGACCAGTACTAC.

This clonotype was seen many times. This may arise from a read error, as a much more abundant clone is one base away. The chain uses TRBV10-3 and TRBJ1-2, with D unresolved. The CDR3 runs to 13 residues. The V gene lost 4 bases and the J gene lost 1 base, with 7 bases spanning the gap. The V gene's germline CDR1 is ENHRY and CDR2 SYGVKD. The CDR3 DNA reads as TGTGCCATCAGTGGGTCTTATAACTATGGCTACACCTTC. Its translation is CAISGSYNYGYTF.

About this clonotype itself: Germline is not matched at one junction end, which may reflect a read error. CDR3 coding DNA: TGTGCCAACTCACGGGGACAGGGTGGAAAACTGTTTTTT. It specifies CANSRGQGGKLFF. The gene calls are TRBV18 and TRBJ1-4; TRBD1 aligns across 9 bases. CDR1 is KGHSH and CDR2 is LQKENI in the germline V gene. The CDR3 contains 13 residues.

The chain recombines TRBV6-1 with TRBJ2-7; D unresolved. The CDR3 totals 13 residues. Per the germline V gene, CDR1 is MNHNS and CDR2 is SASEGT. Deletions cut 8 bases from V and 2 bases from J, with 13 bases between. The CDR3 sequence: CASLAASPYEQYF. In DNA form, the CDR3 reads TGTGCCAGCCTGGCAGCGAGCCCCTACGAGCAGTACTTC.

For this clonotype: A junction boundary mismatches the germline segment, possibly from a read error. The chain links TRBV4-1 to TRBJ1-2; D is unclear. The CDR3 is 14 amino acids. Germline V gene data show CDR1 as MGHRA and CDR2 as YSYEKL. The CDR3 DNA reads TGCGTCAGCAGCCCAACGGGGAACGTCAATGGCTACACCTTC. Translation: CVSSPTGNVNGYTF.

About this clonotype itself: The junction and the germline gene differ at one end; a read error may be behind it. CDR3 residues: CASSLVPGASNQPQDF. CDR3 coding DNA: TGCGCGAGCAGCTTGGTTCCGGGGGCGAGCAATCAGCCCCAGGATTTT. V gene TRBV5-1 combines with J gene TRBJ1-5; D is perhaps TRBD1 (6 bases). Germline V gene sequence: CDR1 SGHRS, CDR2 YFSETQ. The CDR3 loop spans 16 amino acids.

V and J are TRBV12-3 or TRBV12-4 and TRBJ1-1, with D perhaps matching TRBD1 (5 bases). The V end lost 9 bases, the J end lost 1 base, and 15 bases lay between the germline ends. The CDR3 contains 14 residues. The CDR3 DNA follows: TGTGCCAGGAGTCTTCTTGGACAGAACACTGAAGCTTTCTTT. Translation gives CARSLLGQNTEAFF.

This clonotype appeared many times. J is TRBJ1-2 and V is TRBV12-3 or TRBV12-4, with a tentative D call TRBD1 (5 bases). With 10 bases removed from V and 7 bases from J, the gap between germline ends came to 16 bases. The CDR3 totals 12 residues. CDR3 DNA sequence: TGTGCCACCCCCAGGGAACGCGGTGGCTACACCTTC. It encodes CATPRERGGYTF.

The CDR3 bases are TGCAGTATTGGGGGACAGGGAGAAGGAGACACGCAGTATTTT. It specifies CSIGGQGEGDTQYF. The chain uses TRBV29-1 and TRBJ2-3, with 9 bases matching TRBD1. Germline assignment: CDR1 SQVTM and CDR2 ANQGSEA. The CDR3 extends over 14 amino acids.

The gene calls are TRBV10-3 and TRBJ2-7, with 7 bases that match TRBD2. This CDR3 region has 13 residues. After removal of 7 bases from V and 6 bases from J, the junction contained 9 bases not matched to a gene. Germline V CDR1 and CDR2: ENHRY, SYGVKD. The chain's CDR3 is CAIMASGTREQYF. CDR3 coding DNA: TGTGCCATCATGGCTAGCGGTACCCGCGAGCAGTACTTC.

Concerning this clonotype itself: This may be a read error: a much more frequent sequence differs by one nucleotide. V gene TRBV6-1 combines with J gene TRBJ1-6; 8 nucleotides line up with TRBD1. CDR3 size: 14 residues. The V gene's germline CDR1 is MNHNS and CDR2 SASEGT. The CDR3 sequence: CTSSEETGESALHF. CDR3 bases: TGTACCAGCAGTGAAGAGACAGGGGAATCAGCCCTCCACTTT.

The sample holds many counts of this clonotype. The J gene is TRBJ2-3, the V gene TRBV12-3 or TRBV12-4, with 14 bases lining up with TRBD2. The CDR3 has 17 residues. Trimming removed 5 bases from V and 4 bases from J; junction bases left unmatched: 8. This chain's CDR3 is CASSRRLAGGQSDTQYF. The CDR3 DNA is TGTGCCAGCAGTCGAAGACTAGCGGGAGGGCAATCAGATACGCAGTATTTT.

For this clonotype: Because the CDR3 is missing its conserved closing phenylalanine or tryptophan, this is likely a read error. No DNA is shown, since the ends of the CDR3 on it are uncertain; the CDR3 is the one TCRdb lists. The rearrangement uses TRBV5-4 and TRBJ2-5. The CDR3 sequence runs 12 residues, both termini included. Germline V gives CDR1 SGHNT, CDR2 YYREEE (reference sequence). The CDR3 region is CASSAYQETPYL.

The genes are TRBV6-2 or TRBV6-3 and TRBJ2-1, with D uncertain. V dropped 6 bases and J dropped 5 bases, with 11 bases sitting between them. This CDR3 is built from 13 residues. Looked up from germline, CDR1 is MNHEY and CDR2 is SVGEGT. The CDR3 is CASSSDEHNEQFF. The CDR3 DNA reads TGTGCCAGCAGCTCAGACGAGCACAATGAGCAGTTCTTC.

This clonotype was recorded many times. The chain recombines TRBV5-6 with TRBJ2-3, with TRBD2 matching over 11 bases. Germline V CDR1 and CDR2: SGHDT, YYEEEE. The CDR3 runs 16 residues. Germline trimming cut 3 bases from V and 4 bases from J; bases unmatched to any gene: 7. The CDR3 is CASSSILAGVADTQYF. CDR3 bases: TGTGCCAGCAGCTCAATACTAGCGGGAGTAGCAGATACGCAGTATTTT.

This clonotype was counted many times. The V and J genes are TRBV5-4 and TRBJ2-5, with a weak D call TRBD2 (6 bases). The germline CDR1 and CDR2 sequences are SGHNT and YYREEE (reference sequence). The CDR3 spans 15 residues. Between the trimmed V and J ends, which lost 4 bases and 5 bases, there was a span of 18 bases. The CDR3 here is CASSQRSGLMETQYF. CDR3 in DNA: TGTGCCAGCAGCCAGCGCAGCGGACTAATGGAGACCCAGTACTTC.

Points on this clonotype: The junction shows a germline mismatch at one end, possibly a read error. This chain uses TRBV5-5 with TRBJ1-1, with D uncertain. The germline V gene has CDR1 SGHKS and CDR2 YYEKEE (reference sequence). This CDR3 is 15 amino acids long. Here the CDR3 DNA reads TGTGCCAGCAGCCAAAACCGGTGGGCTAACACTGATGCTTTCTTT. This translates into CASSQNRWANTDAFF.

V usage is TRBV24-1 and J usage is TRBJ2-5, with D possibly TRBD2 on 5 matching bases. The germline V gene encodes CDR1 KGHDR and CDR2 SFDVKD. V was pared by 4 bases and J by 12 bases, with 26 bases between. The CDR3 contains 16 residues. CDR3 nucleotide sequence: TGTGCCACCAGTGAGTTACCCGGACTGGTCCAAGAGGCCAAGTACTTC. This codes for CATSELPGLVQEAKYF.

The CDR3 region is CASSKKGTSCSPPHF. CDR3 in DNA: TGCGCCAGCAGCAAGAAGGGGACATCGTGTTCACCCCCCCACTTT. The chain recombines TRBV21-1 with TRBJ1-6; the table's TRBD1 call for D was not verified on the DNA. TRBV21-1 is described as a pseudogene. The CDR3 totals 15 residues.

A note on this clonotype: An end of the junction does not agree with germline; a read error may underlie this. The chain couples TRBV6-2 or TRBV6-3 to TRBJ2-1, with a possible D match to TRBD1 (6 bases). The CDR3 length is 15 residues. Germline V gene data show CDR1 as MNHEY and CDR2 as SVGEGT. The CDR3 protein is CVSSPLDSSYNEQFF. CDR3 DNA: TGTGTCAGCAGCCCCCTGGACAGCTCCTACAATGAGCAGTTCTTC.